These T cell receptor delta chains were read from a single sample in a study of delta chains in infants with herpesvirus infections. TCRdb reanalysed the RT-PCR reads with CATT. The table shows roughly 3,100 delta-chain clones, with approximately 29% occurring only once. Source: peripheral blood, taken at time point 3 of longitudinal follow-up. The receptors come from a human donor who was a Ugandan infant, either HIV-exposed or HIV-unexposed (not recorded which). CDR3s leave out the opening cysteine and the closing phenylalanine or tryptophan. D genes are given only for firm matches. Clone size, where shown, is once, few, many, or a class for clones that have expanded.

ACDTTGSSWDTRQMF	medium-sized	TRDV2	TRDJ3	15	-
ALGEPRLTSYSLTGGGLI	-	TRDV1	TRDJ1	18	-
ALGEPRDGFSYTDKLI	-	TRDV1	TRDJ1	16	-
ACDPLTRSSWDTRQMF	medium-sized	TRDV2	TRDJ3	16	-
ALGGPRRSPAGGYGTSDKLI	-	TRDV1	TRDJ1	20	TRDD3
ALGELLTYWGIRDTDKLI	-	TRDV1	TRDJ1	18	TRDD3
ALGELEKLQGDNLYTDKLI	few	TRDV1	TRDJ1	19	TRDD3
ALGNPQAASFLPGFSGDKLI	-	TRDV1	TRDJ1	20	TRDD2
AFPTVRMGKLI	-	TRDV3	TRDJ1	11	-
ACDPLTGGQFTDKLI	large	TRDV2	TRDJ1	15	TRDD3
ACDTLGESSWDTRQMF	few	TRDV2	TRDJ3	16	TRDD3
ACDSLGGDKLI	few	TRDV2	TRDJ1	11	TRDD3
ACDTEGLGISSWDTRQMF	few	TRDV2	TRDJ3	18	TRDD3
ALGERPTFGRYWDSSDKLI	medium-sized	TRDV1	TRDJ1	19	-
ALGELPYWGIRDTDKLI	medium-sized	TRDV1	TRDJ1	17	TRDD3
ACDTVGALTAQLF	few	TRDV2	TRDJ2	13	-
ALGEHLYWGILRFSTDKLI	-	TRDV1	TRDJ1	19	TRDD3